The rows below give T cell receptor beta chains drawn from one sample of a study of blood T cell repertoires in COVID-19. Generated by immunoSEQ multiplex PCR, the TCRdb table keeps only in-frame clones and is missing some. The table includes some 300,000 clones, 87% detected once. Material: peripheral blood. These receptors all come from a man aged 18-30 years with active or convalescent COVID-19. CDR3s include the opening cysteine and the closing phenylalanine or tryptophan. D genes are given only for firm matches. Clone size is stated in some rows and not others, as once, few, many or a class when expanded.

>TRBV18|TRBD1|14|.|TRBJ1-1
TGTGCCAGCTCGGGGACAGGGGGTGGCACTGAAGCTTTCTTT
CASSGTGGGTEAFF
>TRBV5-1|TRBD2|16|.|TRBJ2-1
TGCGCCAGCAGCACCTGGGGCGGGGGGCGCAACAATGAGCAGTTCTTC
CASSTWGGGRNNEQFF
>TRBV10-2|.|10|.|TRBJ2-3
TGCGCCAGCCTCGGAGATACGCAGTATTTT
CASLGDTQYF
>TRBV10-3|.|16|.|TRBJ1-3
TGTGCCATCAGTGCCCCAGGGGCCACCTCTGGAAACACCATATATTTT
CAISAPGATSGNTIYF
>TRBV12-3/TRBV12-4|.|11|.|TRBJ1-1
TGTGCCAGCAGTCCAAACACTGAAGCTTTCTTT
CASSPNTEAFF
>TRBV29-1|.|14|.|TRBJ2-1
TGCAGCGTTCGCCTTCAGGACTCCTACAATGAGCAGTTCTTC
CSVRLQDSYNEQFF
>TRBV5-4|TRBD2|16|few|TRBJ2-3
TGTGCCAGCAGCTTGGGACTAGCGGGAGTGTCAGATACGCAGTATTTT
CASSLGLAGVSDTQYF
>TRBV25-1|.|13|.|TRBJ1-1
TGTGCCAGCAGTTCGGCAGGGACTACTGAAGCTTTCTTT
CASSSAGTTEAFF
>TRBV27|.|13|once|TRBJ2-5
TGTGCCAGCAGTCGGAGGGATGGGGAGACCCAGTACTTC
CASSRRDGETQYF
>TRBV7-7|.|13|.|TRBJ2-3
TGTGCCAGCAGCTTGTCGCGAACAGATACGCAGTATTTT
CASSLSRTDTQYF
>TRBV6-5|.|13|.|TRBJ2-5
TGTGCCAGCAGAGCTGAGGGCGTTGGGACCCAGTACTTC
CASRAEGVGTQYF
>TRBV7-6|TRBD1|14|.|TRBJ2-7
TGTGCCAGCAGCCTCACTCAGGGGGCGTTGGAGCAGTACTTC
CASSLTQGALEQYF
>TRBV6-5|.|13|.|TRBJ1-5
TGTGCCAGCAGTTACTCGACTAGTCAGCCCCAGCATTTT
CASSYSTSQPQHF
>TRBV27|.|11|few|TRBJ2-7
TGTGCCAGCAGATCAGCGTGGGAGCAGTACTTC
CASRSAWEQYF
>TRBV18|TRBD2|15|.|TRBJ2-1
TGTGCCAGCTCACCGGAGAGCGGGATATACAATGAGCAGTTCTTC
CASSPESGIYNEQFF
>TRBV7-6|.|12|.|TRBJ1-3
TGTGCCAGCAGCCGACTGGGAAACACCATATATTTT
CASSRLGNTIYF
>TRBV7-9|.|16|.|TRBJ2-5
TGTGCCAGCAGCCCCTTCGGTTCAGGGTACCAAGAGACCCAGTACTTC
CASSPFGSGYQETQYF
>TRBV28|.|13|.|TRBJ1-2
TGTGCCAGCTCGCGAGACAGGAACTATGGCTACACCTTC
CASSRDRNYGYTF
>TRBV12-3/TRBV12-4|.|13|.|TRBJ2-7
TGTGCCAGCAGTTTGGGCATTTATTACGAGCAGTACTTC
CASSLGIYYEQYF
>TRBV2|.|15|.|TRBJ2-1
TGTGCCAGCAGTCCTCAGGGAATCTCCTACAATGAGCAGTTCTTC
CASSPQGISYNEQFF
>TRBV12-5|.|14|.|TRBJ1-2
TGCGCGCTAAGGGGTGGGGTTCTCCTCTATGGCTACACCTTC
CALRGGVLLYGYTF
>TRBV4-1|.|16|.|TRBJ2-7
TGCGCCAGCAGCCAAGGCCCCGGGCCGGTCGGAGGGGAGCAGTACTTC
CASSQGPGPVGGEQYF
>TRBV29-1|.|14|.|TRBJ1-5
TGCAGCGTTGTGCTGGGACATGGGGGTCAGCCCCAGCATTTT
CSVVLGHGGQPQHF
>TRBV12-3/TRBV12-4|TRBD1|13|.|TRBJ1-3
TGTGCCAGCAGTAGGGACAGTGGAAACACCATATATTTT
CASSRDSGNTIYF
>TRBV7-9|.|15|.|TRBJ2-1
TGTGCCAGCAGCTTAGAGGCAGGCCTCTACAATGAGCAGTTCTTC
CASSLEAGLYNEQFF
>TRBV14|TRBD1|15|.|TRBJ2-7
TGTGCCAGCAGCCATCCGAGGACAGGCCTTTCCGAGCAGTACTTC
CASSHPRTGLSEQYF
>TRBV5-1|.|12|.|TRBJ2-7
TGCGCCAGCAGCTTCAGGGGCGAGGAGCAGTACTTC
CASSFRGEEQYF
>TRBV15|.|15|.|TRBJ2-1
TGTGCCACCAGCAGAGATTTCCTCTCCTACAATGAGCAGTTCTTC
CATSRDFLSYNEQFF
>TRBV7-8|.|13|.|TRBJ1-2
TGTGCCAGGGAGGGTGCCAGGGACTATGGCTACACCTTC
CAREGARDYGYTF
>TRBV5-6|.|13|.|TRBJ1-4
TGTGCCAGCAGCTTGGGAGGTAATGAAAAACTGTTTTTT
CASSLGGNEKLFF
>TRBV28|.|16|.|TRBJ1-5
TGTGCCAGCAGGTCTCCGGGACACCCTACATGGCAGCCCCAGCATTTT
CASRSPGHPTWQPQHF
>TRBV7-3|.|16|few|TRBJ2-1
TGTGCCAGCAGCCCCGTGAGAGCGAGCGAAAATGGTGAGCAGTTCTTC
CASSPVRASENGEQFF
>TRBV6-2/TRBV6-3|TRBD1|12|once|TRBJ2-7
TGTGCCAGCAGTTTCGGACAGGGCAGGAAGTACTTC
CASSFGQGRKYF
>TRBV19|TRBD2|16|.|TRBJ2-7
TGTGCCAGTAGTAGACTAGCGGGAGGCAGGTCCTACGAGCAGTACTTC
CASSRLAGGRSYEQYF
>TRBV29-1|.|16|.|TRBJ2-7
TGCAGCGTTGAAGGTACATTCCAGGGAGGCTCCTACGAGCAGTACTTC
CSVEGTFQGGSYEQYF
>TRBV5-1|TRBD2|17|.|TRBJ2-1
TGCGCCAGCAGCCCCGTGGGACTAGCGGGGGTCTACAATGAGCAGTTCTTC
CASSPVGLAGVYNEQFF
>TRBV6-2/TRBV6-3|.|13|.|TRBJ1-2
TGTGCCAGCAGTCAGGACAGTTTCTCGGGCTACACCTTC
CASSQDSFSGYTF
>TRBV4-1|.|12|.|TRBJ2-1
TGCGCCAGCAGCCAAGACAACAATGAGCAGTTCTTC
CASSQDNNEQFF
>TRBV19|TRBD1|15|.|TRBJ2-1
TGTGCCAGTAGTGTTGCCGGGACAGATGTTAATGAGCAGTTCTTC
CASSVAGTDVNEQFF
>TRBV4-1|.|17|many|TRBJ1-4
TGCGCCAGCAGCCAAGATCAGGGGCGTTTGGCTAATGAAAAACTGTTTTTT
CASSQDQGRLANEKLFF
>TRBV3-1/TRBV3-2|.|16|.|TRBJ1-1
TGTGCCAGCAGCCCGTTCCCTTTCGGTGCGGACACTGAAGCTTTCTTT
CASSPFPFGADTEAFF
>TRBV5-1|TRBD2|15|.|TRBJ2-7
TGCGCCAGCAGCTTGGTGCGAGCGGGGAGCTACGAGCAGTACTTC
CASSLVRAGSYEQYF
>TRBV18|.|15|.|TRBJ2-2
TGTGCCAGCTCACCAATGAGGCTTAACACCGGGGAGCTGTTTTTT
CASSPMRLNTGELFF
>TRBV19|.|17|.|TRBJ1-5
TGTGCCAGTAGCACCCCCGTCCGACAGGATGGCAATCAGCCCCAGCATTTT
CASSTPVRQDGNQPQHF
>TRBV18|.|16|.|TRBJ1-4
TGTGCCAGCTCACCGGGGCCCTGGGCAACTAATGAAAAACTGTTTTTT
CASSPGPWATNEKLFF
>TRBV5-8|TRBD1|15|.|TRBJ2-7
TGTGCCACCTTAAGCTTCCCCGGGACAGCCTACGAGCAGTACTTC
CATLSFPGTAYEQYF
>TRBV28|.|15|few|TRBJ2-1
TGTGCCAGCAGTCGGGACTGGAGCTCCTACAATGAGCAGTTCTTC
CASSRDWSSYNEQFF
>TRBV28|.|16|.|TRBJ2-1
TGTGCCAGCAGTTCCCGAGGTAAAACGTCCTACAATGAGCAGTTCTTC
CASSSRGKTSYNEQFF
>TRBV14|.|16|.|TRBJ2-3
TGTGCCAGCAGCCAATGGGGCGGAGGGAGAGGAGATACGCAGTATTTT
CASSQWGGGRGDTQYF
>TRBV7-2|TRBD1|14|.|TRBJ1-1
TGTGCCAGCAGTTCCGACAGGGGGATGACTGAAGCTTTCTTT
CASSSDRGMTEAFF
>TRBV27|.|11|.|TRBJ1-2
TGTGCCAGCAGACAGGGTTTAGGCTACACCTTC
CASRQGLGYTF
>TRBV4-3|.|13|.|TRBJ2-7
TGCGCCAGCAGCTCCCAACAGGGTGGCGAGCAGTACTTC
CASSSQQGGEQYF
>TRBV11-2|.|13|.|TRBJ2-7
TGTGCCAGCAGCTTATCAGGCTTCTACGAGCAGTACTTC
CASSLSGFYEQYF
>TRBV3-1/TRBV3-2|.|14|.|TRBJ1-1
TGTGCCAGCAGCCAAGTTTTATCGGACAGAGAAGCTTTCTTT
CASSQVLSDREAFF
>TRBV2|.|14|.|TRBJ2-1
TGTGCCAGCAGGGAGGAGGCCGCTTACAATGAGCAGTTCTTC
CASREEAAYNEQFF
>TRBV5-8|TRBD1|13|.|TRBJ1-2
TGTGCCAGCATAAGGGGACAGCCCTCCGGCTACACCTTC
CASIRGQPSGYTF
>TRBV4-1|.|14|.|TRBJ2-3
TGCGCCAGCAGCCAAGATACGGGGAGAGATACGCAGTATTTT
CASSQDTGRDTQYF
>TRBV4-1|.|14|.|TRBJ1-6
TGCGCCAGCAGCCACCTGGGGGGGAAATCACCCCTCCACTTT
CASSHLGGKSPLHF
>TRBV9|TRBD1|16|.|TRBJ1-2
TGTGCCAGCAGCCAAGCCGGACAGGGGGCAAGCGATGGCTACACCTTC
CASSQAGQGASDGYTF